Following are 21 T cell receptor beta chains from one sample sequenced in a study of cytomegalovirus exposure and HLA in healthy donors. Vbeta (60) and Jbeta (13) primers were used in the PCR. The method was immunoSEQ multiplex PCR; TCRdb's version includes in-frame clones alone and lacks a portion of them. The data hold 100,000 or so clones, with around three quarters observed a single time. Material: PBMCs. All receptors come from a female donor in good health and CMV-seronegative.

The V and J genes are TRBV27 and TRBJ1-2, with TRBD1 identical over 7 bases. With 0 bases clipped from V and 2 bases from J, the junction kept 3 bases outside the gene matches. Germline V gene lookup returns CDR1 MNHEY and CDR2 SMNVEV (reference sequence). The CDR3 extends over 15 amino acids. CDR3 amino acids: CASSLSGQANYGYTF. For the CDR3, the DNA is TGTGCCAGCAGTTTATCCGGACAGGCCAACTATGGCTACACCTTC.

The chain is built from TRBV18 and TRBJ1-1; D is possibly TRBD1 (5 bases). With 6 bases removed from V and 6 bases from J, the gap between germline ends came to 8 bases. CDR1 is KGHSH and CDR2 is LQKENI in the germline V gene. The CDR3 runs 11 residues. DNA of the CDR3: TGTGCCAGCTCCGGGGGACCTGAAGCTTTCTTT. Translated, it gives CASSGGPEAFF.

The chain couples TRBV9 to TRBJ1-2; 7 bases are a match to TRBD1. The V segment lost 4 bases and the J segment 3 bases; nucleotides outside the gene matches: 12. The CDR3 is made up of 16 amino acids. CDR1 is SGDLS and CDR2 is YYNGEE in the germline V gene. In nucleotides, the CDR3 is TGTGCCAGCAGCCCCTGGGGGACAGCCCTTGACTATGGCTACACCTTC. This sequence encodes CASSPWGTALDYGYTF.

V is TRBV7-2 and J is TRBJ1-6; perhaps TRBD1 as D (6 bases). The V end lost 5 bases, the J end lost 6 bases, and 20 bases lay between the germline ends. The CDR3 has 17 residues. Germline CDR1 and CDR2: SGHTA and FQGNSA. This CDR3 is CASSPDTGRGSNSPLHF. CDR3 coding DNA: TGTGCCAGCAGCCCCGATACAGGGAGGGGAAGTAATTCACCCCTCCACTTT.

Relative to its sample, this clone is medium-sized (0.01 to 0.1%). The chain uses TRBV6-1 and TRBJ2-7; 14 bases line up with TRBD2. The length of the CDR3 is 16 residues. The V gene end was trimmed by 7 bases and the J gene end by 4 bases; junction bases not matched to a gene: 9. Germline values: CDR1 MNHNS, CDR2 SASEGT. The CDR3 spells CASNDKGLAGAYEQYF. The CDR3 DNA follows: TGTGCCAGCAATGACAAGGGACTAGCGGGGGCGTACGAGCAGTACTTC.

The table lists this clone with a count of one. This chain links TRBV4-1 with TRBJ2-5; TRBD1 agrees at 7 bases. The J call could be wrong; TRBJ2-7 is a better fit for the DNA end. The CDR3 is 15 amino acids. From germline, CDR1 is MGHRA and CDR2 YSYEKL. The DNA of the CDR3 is TGCGCCAGCAGCGAACAGGGGCGGCCTTCCTACGAGCAGTACTTC. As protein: CASSEQGRPSYEQYF.

The CDR3 spells CASSLAMGASRSYEDEQFF. In DNA, the CDR3 is TGCGCCAGCAGCTTGGCCATGGGGGCGAGTCGATCGTACGAGGATGAGCAGTTCTTC. The rearrangement uses TRBV5-1 and TRBJ2-1, with D possibly matching TRBD1 (6 bases). Germline assignment: CDR1 SGHRS and CDR2 YFSETQ. The CDR3 extends over 19 amino acids. Trimming pared 0 bases from V and 8 bases from J, leaving 27 bases between.

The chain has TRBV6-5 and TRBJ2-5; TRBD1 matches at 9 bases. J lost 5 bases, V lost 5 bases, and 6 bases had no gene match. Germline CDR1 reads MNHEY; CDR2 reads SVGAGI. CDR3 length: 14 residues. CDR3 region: CASSRRTGVETQYF. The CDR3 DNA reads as TGTGCCAGCAGTCGACGGACAGGGGTGGAGACCCAGTACTTC.

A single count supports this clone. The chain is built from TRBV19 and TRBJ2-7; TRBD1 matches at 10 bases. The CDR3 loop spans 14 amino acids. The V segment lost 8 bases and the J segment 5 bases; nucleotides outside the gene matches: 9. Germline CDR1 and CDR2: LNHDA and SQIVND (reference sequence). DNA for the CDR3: TGTGCCAGTGGAATCCGGGACAGGGGAGACGAGCAGTACTTC. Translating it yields CASGIRDRGDEQYF. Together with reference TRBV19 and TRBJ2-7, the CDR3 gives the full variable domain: DGGITQSPKYLFRKEGQNVTLSCEQNLNHDAMYWYRQDPGQGLRLIYYSQIVNDFQKGDIAEGYSVSREKKESFPLTVTSAQKNPTAFYLCASGIRDRGDEQYFGPGTRLTVT.

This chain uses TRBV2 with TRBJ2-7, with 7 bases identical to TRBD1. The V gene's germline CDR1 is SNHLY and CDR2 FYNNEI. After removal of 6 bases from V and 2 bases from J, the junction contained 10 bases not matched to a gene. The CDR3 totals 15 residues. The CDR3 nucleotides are TGTGCCAGCAGGGAACCCGGGACAGCCCCCTACGAGCAGTACTTC. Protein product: CASREPGTAPYEQYF. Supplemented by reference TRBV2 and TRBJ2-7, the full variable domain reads EPEVTQTPSHQVTQMGQEVILRCVPISNHLYFYWYRQILGQKVEFLVSFYNNEISEKSEIFDDQFSVERPDGSNFTLKIRSTKLEDSAMYFCASREPGTAPYEQYFGPGTRLTVT.

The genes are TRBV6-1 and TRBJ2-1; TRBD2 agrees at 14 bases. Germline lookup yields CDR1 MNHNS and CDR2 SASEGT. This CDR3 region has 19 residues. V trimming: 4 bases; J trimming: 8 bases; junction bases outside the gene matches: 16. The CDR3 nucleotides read TGTGCCAGCAGTGGAGCGACGCCGGGACTAGCGGGGGTTCTGGATGAGCAGTTCTTC. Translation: CASSGATPGLAGVLDEQFF.

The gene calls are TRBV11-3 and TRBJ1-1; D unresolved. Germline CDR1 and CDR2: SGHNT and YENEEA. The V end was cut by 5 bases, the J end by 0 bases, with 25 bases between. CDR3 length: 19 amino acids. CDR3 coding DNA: TGTGCCAGCAGCCGAAAGTCCTTCTTTTGGGCACCGATGAACACTGAAGCTTTCTTT. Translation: CASSRKSFFWAPMNTEAFF.

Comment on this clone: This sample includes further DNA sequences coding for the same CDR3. CDR3 loop: CASSRTPGQSSGNTIYF. The CDR3 DNA follows: TGCGCCAGCAGCCGTACCCCGGGACAGAGCTCCGGAAACACCATATATTTT. The gene calls are TRBV5-1 and TRBJ1-3; 7 bases match TRBD1. The CDR3 consists of 17 residues. CDR1 and CDR2 from the germline V gene are SGHRS and YFSETQ. Trimming took 4 bases from V and 4 from J; bases not matched to a gene: 14.

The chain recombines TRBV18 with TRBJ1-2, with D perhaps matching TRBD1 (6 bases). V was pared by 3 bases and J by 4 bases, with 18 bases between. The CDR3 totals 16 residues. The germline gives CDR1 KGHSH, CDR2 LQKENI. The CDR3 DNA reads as TGTGCCAGCTCACCTGGGGTCCCAGGGGCCGGCTATGGCTACACCTTC. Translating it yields CASSPGVPGAGYGYTF.

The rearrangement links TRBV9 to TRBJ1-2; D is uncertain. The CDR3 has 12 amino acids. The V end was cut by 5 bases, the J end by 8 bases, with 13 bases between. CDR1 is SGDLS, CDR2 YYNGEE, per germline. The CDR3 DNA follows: TGTGCCAGCAGAGACCGGGTGAGGGGCTACACCTTC. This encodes CASRDRVRGYTF.

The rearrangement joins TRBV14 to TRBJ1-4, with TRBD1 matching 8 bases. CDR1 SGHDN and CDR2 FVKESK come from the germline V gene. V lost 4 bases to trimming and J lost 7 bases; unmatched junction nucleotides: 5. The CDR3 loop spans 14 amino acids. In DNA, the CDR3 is TGTGCCAGCAGCCCCAGGGGGCGAGGTGAAAAACTGTTTTTT. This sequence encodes CASSPRGRGEKLFF. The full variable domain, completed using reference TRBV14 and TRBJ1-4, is EAGVTQFPSHSVIEKGQTVTLRCDPISGHDNLYWYRRVMGKEIKFLLHFVKESKQDESGMPNNRFLAERTGGTYSTLKVQPAELEDSGVYFCASSPRGRGEKLFFGSGTQLSVL.

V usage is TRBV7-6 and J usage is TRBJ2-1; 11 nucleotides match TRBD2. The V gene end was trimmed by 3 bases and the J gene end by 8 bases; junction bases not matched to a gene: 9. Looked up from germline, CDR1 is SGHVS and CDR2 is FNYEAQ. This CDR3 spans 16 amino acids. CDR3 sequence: CASSFRSSGGSDEQFF. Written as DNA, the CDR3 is TGTGCCAGCAGCTTTAGGTCTAGCGGGGGGAGTGATGAGCAGTTCTTC.

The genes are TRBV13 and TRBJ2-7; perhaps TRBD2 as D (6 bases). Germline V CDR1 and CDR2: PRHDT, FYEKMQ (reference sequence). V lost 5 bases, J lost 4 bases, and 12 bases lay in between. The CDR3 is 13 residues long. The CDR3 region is CASSRRDWYEQYF. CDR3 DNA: TGTGCCAGCAGCCGGAGGGATTGGTACGAGCAGTACTTC.

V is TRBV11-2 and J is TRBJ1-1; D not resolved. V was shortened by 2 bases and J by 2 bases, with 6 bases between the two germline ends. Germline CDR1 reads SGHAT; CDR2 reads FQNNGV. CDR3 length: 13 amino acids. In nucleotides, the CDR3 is TGTGCCAGCAGCTTAACTGATAACACTGAAGCTTTCTTT. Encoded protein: CASSLTDNTEAFF.

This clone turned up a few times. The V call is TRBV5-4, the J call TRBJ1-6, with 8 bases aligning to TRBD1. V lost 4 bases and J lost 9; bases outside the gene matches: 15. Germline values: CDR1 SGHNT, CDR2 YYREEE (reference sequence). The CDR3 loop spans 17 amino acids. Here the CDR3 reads CASSIRTGSSSGSPLHF. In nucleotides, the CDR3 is TGTGCCAGCAGCATTCGGACAGGGAGTAGTTCGGGTTCACCCCTCCACTTT.

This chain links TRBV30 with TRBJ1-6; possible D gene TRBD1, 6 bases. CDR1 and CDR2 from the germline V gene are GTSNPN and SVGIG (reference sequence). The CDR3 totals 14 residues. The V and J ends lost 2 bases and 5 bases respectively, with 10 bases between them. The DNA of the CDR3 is TGTGCCTGGAGTACAGGGACCCATAATTCACCCCTCCACTTT. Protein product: CAWSTGTHNSPLHF.